The T cell receptor beta chain under discussion was sequenced for a study of T cell responses to AZD1222 COVID-19 vaccine. The study's findings and limits: Spike-specific TCR depth and breadth grew after two AZD1222 doses.

The length of the CDR3 is 16 residues. The germline V gene encodes CDR1 SNHLY and CDR2 FYNNEI. Trimming took 2 bases from V and 0 from J, leaving 11 bases between them. As regards this clone: Its antigen remains unidentified.

Some clones are missing from TCRdb's copy, which holds only in-frame ones; the method was immunoSEQ multiplex PCR. Of about 96,000 clones listed, 75% to 90% are singletons. The source material was peripheral blood, sampled on day 0 of AZD1222 vaccination. This clonotype originated in an adult in good health. The rearrangement joins TRBV2 to TRBJ2-1; a possible D gene is TRBD1 (5 bases). CDR3 sequence (DNA): TGTGCCAGCAGTGAAAGGGGAATAAGCTCCTACAATGAGCAGTTCTTC. Amino acid sequence: CASSERGISSYNEQFF.